The 19 T cell receptor beta chains below come from one sample, sequenced in a study of control samples from healthy donors and cancer patients. Sequenced by immunoSEQ multiplex PCR; TCRdb stores in-frame clones only, minus some. The repertoire holds approximately 150,000 clones, with over 85% as singletons. Input material: blood. The source is a man aged 18 to 30 in good health.

This sequence joins TRBV7-9 and TRBJ1-5, with D perhaps TRBD1 (6 bases). V was trimmed by 1 base and J by 5 bases, leaving 9 bases between them. Germline lookup yields CDR1 SEHNR and CDR2 FQNEAQ (reference sequence). CDR3 length: 14 amino acids. As DNA, the CDR3 is TGTGCCAGCAGCTTAGGGGCAGGGGATCAGCCCCAGCATTTT. This codes for CASSLGAGDQPQHF.

A note on this clone: The same CDR3 also results from other DNA sequences found in this sample. The chain uses TRBV29-1 and TRBJ1-2; 8 positions match TRBD1. With 6 bases clipped from V and 4 bases from J, the junction kept 16 bases outside the gene matches. Germline V CDR1 and CDR2: SQVTM, ANQGSEA. This CDR3 is built from 16 residues. CDR3 protein: CSVAVKAGTGLYGYTF. The CDR3 region has the DNA TGCAGCGTCGCGGTAAAGGCCGGGACAGGTCTCTATGGCTACACCTTC.

The chain links TRBV2 to TRBJ2-7; D might be TRBD2 (5 bases). The CDR3 has 13 residues. Germline CDR1 reads SNHLY; CDR2 reads FYNNEI. Trimming cost V 7 bases and J 7 bases, with 17 bases left between them. The CDR3 nucleotides are TGTGCCAGCAAGGATTTAGGCTCGGGGGAGCAGTACTTC. Its translation is CASKDLGSGEQYF.

This clone was detected a few times. The gene calls are TRBV9 and TRBJ1-1; D remains ambiguous. Trimming took 0 bases from V and 5 from J, leaving 20 bases between them. The germline CDR1 and CDR2 sequences are SGDLS and YYNGEE. The CDR3 covers 17 residues. In DNA form, the CDR3 reads TGTGCCAGCAGCGTAGGCGGGGTTAACTCCGTTAGAACTGAAGCTTTCTTT. It encodes CASSVGGVNSVRTEAFF.

The chain combines TRBV5-6 with TRBJ1-1; weak D call: TRBD1 (5 bases). This CDR3 has 16 residues. V lost 4 bases and J 0 bases, leaving 16 bases between the germline ends. CDR1 is SGHDT and CDR2 is YYEEEE in the germline V gene. The CDR3 sequence: CASSNQGANMNTEAFF. CDR3 DNA: TGTGCCAGCAGCAATCAGGGTGCAAACATGAACACTGAAGCTTTCTTT. The full variable domain, rest sourced from reference TRBV5-6 and TRBJ1-1, is DAGVTQSPTHLIKTRGQQVTLRCSPKSGHDTVSWYQQALGQGPQFIFQYYEEEERQRGNFPDRFSGHQFPNYSSELNVNALLLGDSALYLCASSNQGANMNTEAFFGQGTRLTVV.

This chain connects TRBV4-3 to TRBJ1-5; possibly TRBD1 for D (6 bases). Germline V gives CDR1 LGHNA, CDR2 YSLEER. This CDR3 has 17 amino acids. Trimming stripped 0 bases from V and 3 bases from J, with 15 bases between. The CDR3 loop is CASSQDIRTAYNQPQHF. The DNA of the CDR3 is TGCGCCAGCAGCCAAGATATCAGGACAGCCTACAATCAGCCCCAGCATTTT.

This chain joins TRBV3-1 (or the pseudogene TRBV3-2) and TRBJ2-5; TRBD1 matches at 10 bases. Trimming cost V 0 bases and J 4 bases; bases outside gene matches: 2. Germline CDR1 is LGHDT and CDR2 is YNNKEL (reference sequence). The CDR3 totals 15 residues. In DNA, the CDR3 is TGTGCCAGCAGCCAAGATCGGGACAGGGGAGAGACCCAGTACTTC. This encodes CASSQDRDRGETQYF.

The chain links TRBV4-2 to TRBJ2-5; D possibly corresponds to TRBD1 (6 bases). V lost 1 base, J lost 5 bases, and 23 bases lay in between. Looked up from germline, CDR1 is LGHNA and CDR2 is YNFKEQ. The CDR3 has 18 residues. CDR3 bases: TGTGCCAGCAGCCAAGCTCGGGTCGGGACATGGGGCGTGGAGACCCAGTACTTC. Amino acid sequence: CASSQARVGTWGVETQYF.

This chain connects TRBV4-3 to TRBJ1-3; weak D call: TRBD1 (5 bases). The CDR3 totals 17 residues. Germline CDR1 is LGHNA and CDR2 is YSLEER. Trimming took off 0 bases at V and 3 bases at J, with 15 bases between the two ends. The CDR3 spells CASSQDGGAGSGNTIYF. Written as DNA, the CDR3 is TGCGCCAGCAGCCAAGATGGGGGAGCGGGAAGTGGAAACACCATATATTTT.

The chain employs TRBV19 and TRBJ1-3; TRBD1 aligns across 9 bases. CDR3 length: 14 residues. V lost 9 bases, J lost 0 bases, and 3 bases stayed unmatched. Germline V lookup: CDR1 LNHDA, CDR2 SQIVND (reference sequence). CDR3 nucleotide sequence: TGTGCCAGCACAGGGGGCCACTCTGGAAACACCATATATTTT. It codes for CASTGGHSGNTIYF.

CDR3 region: CASSLARMNTEAFF. In DNA form, the CDR3 reads TGTGCCAGCAGCTTAGCGAGGATGAACACTGAAGCTTTCTTT. V is TRBV7-2 and J is TRBJ1-1; D unresolved. The CDR3 extends over 14 amino acids. V dropped 0 bases and J dropped 0 bases, with 5 bases sitting between them. Germline V gene lookup returns CDR1 SGHTA and CDR2 FQGNSA.

This chain uses TRBV7-9 with TRBJ1-3; TRBD1 aligns across 7 bases. CDR1 is SEHNR, CDR2 FQNEAQ, per germline (reference sequence). V gave up 4 bases and J gave up 0 bases; unmatched junction bases: 9. This CDR3 contains 17 residues. The CDR3 protein is CASSSRSDRNSGNTIYF. Here the CDR3 DNA reads TGTGCCAGCAGCTCCCGTTCGGACAGGAACTCTGGAAACACCATATATTTT.

The chain couples TRBV29-1 to TRBJ2-3, with 9 bases fitting TRBD1. The CDR3 length is 16 residues. The V gene's germline CDR1 is SQVTM and CDR2 ANQGSEA. The J segment lost 6 bases and the V segment lost 4 bases, leaving 14 bases of the junction unmatched. CDR3 bases: TGCAGCGTTGCGTTTTGGTTGGACAGGGGTATGGATACGCAGTATTTT. Residues: CSVAFWLDRGMDTQYF.

This clone was found once. The chain has TRBV28 and TRBJ2-1, with 12 nucleotides matching TRBD2. The CDR3 contains 17 residues. V was pared by 3 bases and J by 1 base, with 4 bases of the junction left unmatched. CDR1 is MDHEN, CDR2 SYDVKM, per germline. CDR3 region: CASSLTSGSISYNEQFF. The CDR3 DNA is TGTGCCAGCAGTTTGACTAGCGGGAGTATTTCCTACAATGAGCAGTTCTTC.

The chain recombines TRBV7-2 with TRBJ2-7; 7 bases fit TRBD1. V lost 6 bases to trimming and J lost 4 bases; unmatched junction nucleotides: 6. Germline lookup yields CDR1 SGHTA and CDR2 FQGNSA. This CDR3 spans 13 amino acids. The CDR3 reads CASSRDSGYEQYF. In nucleotides, the CDR3 is TGTGCCAGCAGTCGGGACAGTGGGTACGAGCAGTACTTC. Full variable domain (outside the CDR3, taken from reference TRBV7-2 and TRBJ2-7): GAGVSQSPSNKVTEKGKDVELRCDPISGHTALYWYRQSLGQGLEFLIYFQGNSAPDKSGLPSDRFSAERTGGSVSTLTIQRTQQEDSAVYLCASSRDSGYEQYFGPGTRLTVT.

A single count supports this clone. The rearrangement links TRBV6-6 to TRBJ1-1; no firm D call. The germline V and J ends were trimmed by 2 bases and 11 bases, with 15 bases remaining between them. Germline assignment: CDR1 MNHNY and CDR2 SVGAGI (reference sequence). The CDR3 is 13 amino acids. CDR3 sequence: CASSYTWTYLAFF. The CDR3 DNA is TGTGCCAGCAGTTACACCTGGACGTACTTGGCTTTCTTT.

J is TRBJ1-1 and V is TRBV9, with D uncertain. This CDR3 spans 15 amino acids. V gave up 0 bases and J gave up 4 bases, with 13 bases separating them. The germline V gene has CDR1 SGDLS and CDR2 YYNGEE. CDR3 DNA: TGTGCCAGCAGCGTAGTTCCGTCGGGAGTCACTGAAGCTTTCTTT. Translated, it gives CASSVVPSGVTEAFF.

The chain carries TRBV6-1 and TRBJ1-6; 7 positions agree with TRBD1. Germline CDR1 is MNHNS and CDR2 is SASEGT. The CDR3 consists of 15 residues. Trimming took 1 base from V and 7 from J; bases not matched to a gene: 4. The CDR3 DNA sequence: TGTGCCAGCAGTGAAGTGGGACAGCGGAATTCACCCCTCCACTTT. Its translation: CASSEVGQRNSPLHF.

The rearrangement links TRBV24-1 to TRBJ1-5; possible D gene TRBD1, 6 bases. V was cut by 0 bases and J by 11 bases, with 16 bases left in between. There are 15 residues in the CDR3. Germline V gene data show CDR1 as KGHDR and CDR2 as SFDVKD. DNA of the CDR3: TGTGCCACCAGTGATTTGCATGCCCCCGGACAGTCCCAGCATTTT. Amino acid sequence: CATSDLHAPGQSQHF.